This T cell receptor (beta chain) was sequenced during a study of blood T cells in healthy people across ages. The CDR3 length is 14 residues. CDR1 and CDR2 (germline): SGHTA, FQGTGA. The ends were cut back, 2 bases at V and 7 bases at J, with 12 bases in the middle. Primers used in a second PCR of about 6 to 12 cycles were a sample-barcoded 5' primer and a J-beta primer mix. TCRdb re-called the 5' RACE reads with MiXCR, one entry per CDR3 protein. The table lists approximately 1.5 million distinct CDR3 sequences, about 31% of them singletons, with over 9% in the top ten. Investigators took around 11 milliliters of peripheral blood from every donor. The total RNA that was extracted per sample amounted to at least 5 micrograms.

Sequencing was done on a sample of blood. This clonotype was obtained from a woman under 40 in good health. The chain couples TRBV7-3 to TRBJ2-1, with TRBD2 as a possible D gene (6 bases). Written as DNA, the CDR3 is TGTGCCAGCAGCTTATTGGAGGGCCGGAATGAGCAGTTCTTC. It yields the protein CASSLLEGRNEQFF.